A single sample gave rise to the 17 T cell receptor beta chains below, sequenced in a study of cytomegalovirus exposure and HLA in healthy donors. It was with 60 Vbeta and 13 Jbeta primers that the PCR ran. The table came from immunoSEQ multiplex PCR; TCRdb's copy has only in-frame clones and leaves some out. Of about 130,000 clones listed, approximately 80% were seen once; the top ten hold 0.6% to 0.7%. The sequencing sample was made of PBMCs. These receptor sequences come from a man aged 18 to 35 in good health and CMV-seronegative.

This clone was found once. This chain joins TRBV18 and TRBJ1-1, with 7 bases fitting TRBD1. The junction had 4 bases not matched to a gene; V was cut back by 0 bases and J by 3 bases. Germline loops: CDR1 KGHSH, CDR2 LQKENI. This CDR3 spans 15 amino acids. CDR3 protein: CASSPPGRGHTEAFF. CDR3 nucleotide sequence: TGTGCCAGCTCACCACCCGGGAGGGGGCACACTGAAGCTTTCTTT.

V and J are TRBV7-9 and TRBJ1-2; tentatively, D is TRBD1 (5 bases). The CDR3 extends over 15 amino acids. Germline V lookup: CDR1 SEHNR, CDR2 FQNEAQ (reference sequence). Trimming pared 3 bases from V and 7 bases from J, leaving 18 bases between. The CDR3 sequence: CASSLQDSRGGGYTF. The CDR3 DNA sequence: TGTGCCAGCAGCTTGCAAGACAGTCGCGGCGGTGGCTACACCTTC.

This sequence joins TRBV5-6 and TRBJ1-6, with D maybe TRBD1 (6 bases). This CDR3 region has 14 residues. The germline V gene has CDR1 SGHDT and CDR2 YYEEEE. V lost 5 bases, J lost 6 bases, and 12 bases lay in between. The CDR3 here is CASSSQGRNSPLHF. CDR3 in DNA: TGTGCCAGCAGTTCACAGGGCCGTAATTCACCCCTCCACTTT.

This CDR3 is CAWGRQPNTEAFF. The CDR3 nucleotides read TGTGCCTGGGGCAGACAGCCGAACACTGAAGCTTTCTTT. The V and J genes are TRBV30 and TRBJ1-1, with a possible D match to TRBD1 (5 bases). Trimming took 5 bases from V and 1 from J, leaving 11 bases between them. Germline CDR1 reads GTSNPN; CDR2 reads SVGIG (reference sequence). The CDR3 is made up of 13 amino acids. The entire variable domain, with the rest obtained from reference TRBV30 and TRBJ1-1, is as follows: SQTIHQWPATLVQPVGSPLSLECTVEGTSNPNLYWYRQAAGRGLQLLFYSVGIGQISSEVPQNLSASRPQDRQFILSSKKLLLSDSGFYLCAWGRQPNTEAFFGQGTRLTVV.

The chain has TRBV27 and TRBJ2-1; 9 bases line up with TRBD2. Germline V gene data show CDR1 as MNHEY and CDR2 as SMNVEV (reference sequence). The CDR3 is 16 amino acids. Trimming removed 6 bases from V and 2 bases from J; junction bases left unmatched: 8. The CDR3 DNA follows: TGTGCCAGCAGCCTACCGGGCGGGGGGGCCTACAATGAGCAGTTCTTC. Translation gives CASSLPGGGAYNEQFF.

The CDR3 DNA is TGTGCCAGCAGCAGCGAGCCGAACACTGAAGCTTTCTTT. Translating it yields CASSSEPNTEAFF. This rearrangement joins TRBV6-1 to TRBJ1-1; D is uncertain. The CDR3 is made up of 13 amino acids. The V end was cut by 6 bases, the J end by 1 base, with 9 bases between. Germline V gene data show CDR1 as MNHNS and CDR2 as SASEGT.

The CDR3 region is CASSEAHDMHSGNTIYF. CDR3 in DNA: TGTGCCAGCAGTGAAGCGCATGACATGCACTCTGGAAACACCATATATTTT. The V and J genes are TRBV2 and TRBJ1-3; D gene ambiguous. The V end was cut by 0 bases, the J end by 0 bases, with 12 bases between. The germline V gene has CDR1 SNHLY and CDR2 FYNNEI. The CDR3 is made up of 17 amino acids. The full variable domain, its missing parts supplied by reference TRBV2 and TRBJ1-3, is EPEVTQTPSHQVTQMGQEVILRCVPISNHLYFYWYRQILGQKVEFLVSFYNNEISEKSEIFDDQFSVERPDGSNFTLKIRSTKLEDSAMYFCASSEAHDMHSGNTIYFGEGSWLTVV.

The chain links TRBV10-3 to TRBJ1-2; D may be TRBD1 (5 bases). V shed 3 bases and J shed 4 bases, with 30 bases lying between them. The germline V gene encodes CDR1 ENHRY and CDR2 SYGVKD. The CDR3 covers 20 residues. CDR3 region: CAISEPPQVLQLLPSYGYTF. The CDR3 nucleotides read TGTGCCATCAGTGAACCCCCACAGGTATTACAACTCCTACCGTCCTATGGCTACACCTTC.

In DNA form, the CDR3 reads TGTGCCAGCAGTGAAGACGGGGACAGGGTTCTAATTTTGGCTGGCTACACCTTC. It yields the protein CASSEDGDRVLILAGYTF. This chain connects TRBV6-1 to TRBJ1-2, with 9 nucleotides matching TRBD1. CDR3 size: 18 residues. V dropped 1 base and J dropped 7; count of bases not matched to a gene: 16. The V gene's germline CDR1 is MNHNS and CDR2 SASEGT.

CDR3 in DNA: TGTGCCTGGAGTGTAAACTCGCGACAGATACAAGAGACCCAGTACTTC. It is translated as CAWSVNSRQIQETQYF. The chain has TRBV30 and TRBJ2-5, with D possibly TRBD1 on 5 matching bases. Deletions cut 0 bases from V and 2 bases from J, with 16 bases between. Germline-derived CDR1 and CDR2 are GTSNPN and SVGIG (reference sequence). This CDR3 is built from 16 residues.

This rearrangement joins TRBV6-6 to TRBJ1-5; 7 nucleotides agree with TRBD1. Germline V gene data show CDR1 as MNHNY and CDR2 as SVGAGI (reference sequence). The CDR3 has 12 residues. The V and J ends lost 4 bases and 11 bases, in that order; junction bases with no gene match: 5. The CDR3 region has the DNA TGTGCCAGCAGTTCGGACAGGAAGGCCCAGCATTTT. Translated, it gives CASSSDRKAQHF.

V and J are TRBV30 and TRBJ1-1, with 7 bases aligning to TRBD1. J lost 11 bases, V lost 0 bases, and 12 bases had no gene match. CDR1 is GTSNPN and CDR2 is SVGIG in the germline V gene (reference sequence). The CDR3 covers 14 residues. CDR3 in DNA: TGTGCCTGGAGTGTGACGGGGACAGACGGAAACGCTTTCTTT. Its translation is CAWSVTGTDGNAFF.

This chain joins TRBV19 and TRBJ1-5; D gene ambiguous. Germline values: CDR1 LNHDA, CDR2 SQIVND (reference sequence). Trimming took off 2 bases at V and 9 bases at J, with 14 bases between the two ends. The CDR3 runs 14 residues. CDR3 nucleotide sequence: TGTGCCAGTAGTATATTAGCGGATGCGGGGCCCCAGCATTTT. It specifies CASSILADAGPQHF.

This clone was detected only once. The chain uses TRBV4-3 and TRBJ2-1; the match to TRBD2 covers 13 bases. This CDR3 has 15 amino acids. J gave up 13 bases and V 4 bases, and 10 bases lay outside the gene matches. The germline gives CDR1 LGHNA, CDR2 YSLEER. The CDR3 DNA is TGCGCCAGCAGCCCCACTAGCGGGGGGGCTCATCGACAGTTCTTC. Residues: CASSPTSGGAHRQFF.

Only a few counts were recorded for this clone. The chain uses TRBV7-9 and TRBJ1-2, with D possibly matching TRBD1 (6 bases). V was shortened by 5 bases and J by 7 bases, with 14 bases between the two germline ends. This CDR3 spans 13 amino acids. CDR1 is SEHNR, CDR2 FQNEAQ, per germline (reference sequence). In DNA form, the CDR3 reads TGTGCCAGCAGCCCTCAGGGGTCGGCTGGCTACACCTTC. Translating gives CASSPQGSAGYTF.

V gene TRBV6-5 combines with J gene TRBJ1-2; D remains ambiguous. This CDR3 has 15 amino acids. The V gene's germline CDR1 is MNHEY and CDR2 SVGAGI. Trimming left V 7 bases short and J 4 bases short, with 19 bases between. In DNA, the CDR3 is TGTGCCAGCACCCCAGCTTTCACAGCTTCCTATGGCTACACCTTC. Translated: CASTPAFTASYGYTF.

The chain uses TRBV4-3 and TRBJ1-3, with 8 nucleotides matching TRBD1. Germline values: CDR1 LGHNA, CDR2 YSLEER. CDR3 length: 15 residues. Trimming took 1 base from V and 4 from J; bases not matched to a gene: 3. CDR3 in DNA: TGCGCCAGCAGCCAAGGGCGGACAGGGGGAAACACCATATATTTT. It yields the protein CASSQGRTGGNTIYF.